The following is a T cell receptor beta chain sequence with its context. This clonotype is regarded as large (0.1 to 1%). It lacks a known antigen. No much larger clone is present one base from it, and per-base qualities are unavailable. These data are taken from a study of spatial heterogeneity in lung cancer (dated by TCRdb to between 2018 and 2020). In the study overall: Beta-chain transcripts were consistently detected in greater numbers than alpha-chain transcripts, which likely reflects a higher abundance of beta-chain transcripts. Nonsynonymous mutation counts, determined by whole-exome sequencing of tumor tissue, were related to features of the TCR repertoire. The study quantitatively compared TCR alpha and beta repertoires across multiple tumor regions, matched nontumor lung and blood in non-small cell lung cancer. A strong correlation was found between TCR transcript counts in tumor regions and a T cell transcriptional module score from matched bulk RNA-seq. Both alpha and beta chains were TCR-sequenced in samples taken at surgery, namely 220 tumor regions, 62 to 70 matched nontumor lung samples and just over 55 PBMC samples. In the raw uncorrected reads, each unique combination of TCR and UMI appeared more than ten times on average.

Library prep was done by 5' RACE. The listed sequencing device is NextSeq 500. To allow correction of PCR and sequencing errors, the TCR library protocol tagged every TCR cDNA molecule with a unique molecular identifier. For the original study's pipeline: TCR identification, UMI-based error correction and CDR3 extraction were performed with Decombinator tools. TCRs above a frequency of 2 per 1,000, corresponding to the top 1% of the tumor frequency distribution, were defined as expanded. Expanded tumor TCRs were classed as regional if statistically deemed absent (corrected P<0.05) from at least one tumor region, otherwise ubiquitous. Rényi diversity was computed with the R vegan package after subsampling each repertoire 100 times to 5,000 TCRs. CDR3 similarity networks were constructed using string-kernel similarity of amino acid triplets, with links drawn between CDR3s whose pairwise similarity was above 0.82. In-frame beta chains were kept once TCRdb had trimmed the public reads at Q25 with fastp and called clones with MiXCR. Each CDR3 protein gets just one entry, which takes the most common genes and DNA from the rows behind it. TCRdb, not the authors, supplied the V and J calls. This sample gives around 3,400 distinct CDR3 sequences in total; approximately 5% of them show up just once. 15% to 20% of the sample is held by the ten biggest clonotypes.

Broad study findings and their caveats: TCR-seq coverage of tumor T cells was estimated at only around 7% for alpha chains and 13% to 15% for beta chains. Counts of ubiquitous and regional expanded TCRs were found to correlate with counts of ubiquitous and regional nonsynonymous mutations, respectively. The tumor nonsynonymous mutation count correlated with the number of expanded alpha and beta TCRs within the tumor. Additional single-cell paired TCR alpha and beta sequencing was considered necessary to confirm, at a functional level, the hypothesis that regional TCRs recognize regional mutations.

According to the germline V gene (reference sequence), CDR1 reads MNHEY and CDR2 reads SMNVEV. From cysteine to phenylalanine, the CDR3 is 14 amino acids long. Of the read, only the CDR3 DNA is kept; its 42 bases are in frame from base 1. Relative to germline, V is missing 4 bases and J is missing 1 base, with 3 bases of the junction outside any gene match. Read against the paper, the sample's time point label means: sample taken at primary tumor resection. The donors were some 72 patients from the lung TRACERx cohort who had early-stage, untreated non-small cell lung cancer. Without any cell sorting, TCR sequencing was performed on whole RNA extracted either from tumor and nontumor lung tissue or from cryopreserved PBMC samples. Patients were selected for TCR sequencing only if sufficient RNA was available from at least two tumor regions. A lung pathologist reviewed the tumor and adjacent nontumor lung specimens before the specimens were selected.

The chain links TRBV27 with TRBJ1-1, and 7 junctional nucleotides match TRBD1. Here the sequenced sample was lung tumor tissue, taken at surgery. The receptor comes from a female donor with early-stage non-small cell lung cancer. The nucleotide sequence is TGTGCCAGCAGTTCCTACAGGGGGAACACTGAAGCTTTCTTT. Its amino acids are CASSSYRGNTEAFF.